Below are 31 T cell receptor beta chains sequenced from a single sample in a study of OX40 agonist ivuxolimab in advanced cancers. Data came from immunoSEQ multiplex PCR; TCRdb stores just in-frame clones and leaves some out. The table includes around 50,000 clones, more than 70% detected once. The input for sequencing was CD4+ or CD8+ T cells sorted from blood, taken in a trial of the OX40 agonist ivuxolimab. These receptors all stem from an adult with an advanced solid tumor such as melanoma, head and neck, liver or kidney cancer.

The CDR3 nucleotides read TGTGCCAGCAGCAACGGGTTTAACTTCTTAAACTCACCCTACGAGCAGTACTTC. As protein: CASSNGFNFLNSPYEQYF. V gene TRBV11-1 combines with J gene TRBJ2-7, with D unclear. This CDR3 is built from 18 residues. Germline assignment: CDR1 SGHAT and CDR2 FQDESV (reference sequence). The V and J ends lost 5 bases and 2 bases respectively, with 25 bases between them.

The chain combines TRBV10-3 with TRBJ2-7; 11 bases are a match to TRBD1. Germline V gene data show CDR1 as ENHRY and CDR2 as SYGVKD. The V segment lost 3 bases and the J segment 2 bases; nucleotides outside the gene matches: 3. CDR3 length equals 15 residues. CDR3 nucleotides: TGTGCCATCAGTGACGGGACAGGGGGTACCTACGAGCAGTACTTC. Amino acid sequence: CAISDGTGGTYEQYF.

The chain combines TRBV10-3 with TRBJ2-3, with D possibly called TRBD1 or TRBD2 (5 bases each). Trimming stripped 3 bases from V and 4 bases from J, with 8 bases between. The CDR3 has 13 amino acids. Germline V lookup: CDR1 ENHRY, CDR2 SYGVKD. CDR3 sequence: CAISDRDPDTQYF. CDR3 DNA sequence: TGTGCCATCAGTGACCGGGACCCAGATACGCAGTATTTT.

This clone has more than one count but fewer than ten. V gene TRBV7-8 combines with J gene TRBJ2-7; a weak D match, TRBD1 (5 bases). The CDR3 is 13 amino acids. The V and J ends lost 5 bases and 3 bases respectively, with 11 bases between them. Germline assignment: CDR1 SGHVS and CDR2 FQNEAQ. Here the CDR3 reads CASSPRVLYEQYF. CDR3 DNA: TGTGCCAGCAGCCCCAGGGTCCTCTACGAGCAGTACTTC.

Note on this clone: It is unclear where the CDR3 begins or ends on the DNA, so no DNA is shown, and the CDR3 is as TCRdb lists it. This sequence joins TRBV9 and TRBJ2-7; the DNA was not compared with TRBD2, the D call given in the table. Including both end residues, the CDR3 is 16 amino acids long. Germline CDR1 reads SGDLS; CDR2 reads YYNGEE. The CDR3 here is CASSVGTGTSNEEAYF.

The chain has TRBV11-2 and TRBJ2-1; TRBD2 matches at 11 bases. Germline assignment: CDR1 SGHAT and CDR2 FQNNGV. CDR3 length equals 16 residues. J was trimmed by 7 bases and V by 3 bases; bases with no gene match: 8. The CDR3 bases are TGTGCCAGCAGCTTTGAGTGGGCTAGCGGGAGGAATGAGCAGTTCTTC. It is translated as CASSFEWASGRNEQFF.

The rearrangement links TRBV28 to TRBJ1-2; D gene uncertain. The CDR3 length is 15 residues. Deletions cut 5 bases from V and 1 base from J, with 14 bases between. CDR1 and CDR2 from the germline V gene are MDHEN and SYDVKM. CDR3 bases: TGTGCCAGCAGTCTCACCAACCTTTTTAACTATGGCTACACCTTC. Its translation is CASSLTNLFNYGYTF.

The genes are TRBV7-9 and TRBJ2-7; TRBD1 is a possible D gene (5 bases). Germline V gene lookup returns CDR1 SEHNR and CDR2 FQNEAQ (reference sequence). This CDR3 contains 14 residues. The V gene lost 1 base and the J gene lost 5 bases, with 12 bases spanning the gap. The CDR3 here is CASSLETQGHEQYF. The CDR3 nucleotides read TGTGCCAGCAGCTTAGAGACCCAGGGCCACGAGCAGTACTTC.

The chain has TRBV6-1 and TRBJ2-1; a possible D gene is TRBD2 (5 bases). The CDR3 loop spans 12 amino acids. The V gene's germline CDR1 is MNHNS and CDR2 SASEGT. Trimming took off 4 bases at V and 9 bases at J, with 10 bases between the two ends. CDR3 sequence: CASSARAGEQFF. CDR3 in DNA: TGTGCCAGCAGTGCGAGGGCCGGTGAGCAGTTCTTC.

CDR3 sequence reads: CASSSQGPSYNEQFF. CDR3 coding DNA: TGTGCCAGCAGCTCCCAGGGTCCCTCCTACAATGAGCAGTTCTTC. This chain uses TRBV7-3 with TRBJ2-1, with D maybe TRBD1 (5 bases). The CDR3 covers 15 residues. Germline CDR1 reads SGHTA; CDR2 reads FQGTGA. The V gene lost 4 bases and the J gene lost 0 bases, with 10 bases spanning the gap.

The chain is built from TRBV5-1 and TRBJ2-1, with TRBD2 identical over 10 bases. The germline V gene has CDR1 SGHRS and CDR2 YFSETQ. The trim removed 5 bases at V and 7 bases at J, leaving 6 bases unmatched. This CDR3 is 14 amino acids long. CDR3 DNA: TGCGCCAGCAGACCTAGCGGGAGTAGGAATGAGCAGTTCTTC. Its protein is CASRPSGSRNEQFF.

This chain connects TRBV9 to TRBJ2-1, with D hard to call. V lost 0 bases, J lost 4 bases, and 8 bases lay in between. CDR1 and CDR2 (germline): SGDLS, YYNGEE. The length of the CDR3 is 14 residues. The DNA of the CDR3 is TGTGCCAGCAGCGTAGTCCCAGGTTACAATGAGCAGTTCTTC. Protein: CASSVVPGYNEQFF.

This clone was found once. V usage is TRBV20-1 and J usage is TRBJ1-2; D uncertain. Germline V gene sequence: CDR1 DFQATT, CDR2 SNEGSKA (reference sequence). This CDR3 has 11 residues. The germline V and J ends were trimmed by 6 bases and 5 bases, with 10 bases remaining between them. As DNA, the CDR3 is TGCAGTGCCGACGGACCGTATGGCTACACCTTC. Translation: CSADGPYGYTF.

The chain carries TRBV10-3 and TRBJ1-2; a possible D gene is TRBD1 (6 bases). This CDR3 is built from 13 residues. Trimming took 4 bases from V and 4 from J, leaving 10 bases between them. The germline V gene has CDR1 ENHRY and CDR2 SYGVKD. CDR3 DNA sequence: TGTGCCATCAGTGGCTCACAGGGCTATGGCTACACCTTC. As protein: CAISGSQGYGYTF.

CDR3: CASSATQGMNTEAFF. CDR3 DNA sequence: TGTGCCAGCAGCGCCACACAGGGGATGAACACTGAAGCTTTCTTT. V is TRBV13 and J is TRBJ1-1; 7 bases are a match to TRBD1. Germline loops: CDR1 PRHDT, CDR2 FYEKMQ (reference sequence). The CDR3 spans 15 residues. J was trimmed by 0 bases and V by 5 bases; bases with no gene match: 6.

The chain carries TRBV19 and TRBJ2-2; the match to TRBD2 covers 7 bases. V lost 2 bases, J lost 4 bases, and 10 bases stayed unmatched. This CDR3 has 17 amino acids. Germline CDR1 reads LNHDA; CDR2 reads SQIVND (reference sequence). This CDR3 is CASSISRTRRVTGELFF. CDR3 DNA: TGTGCCAGTAGTATATCCCGGACTAGAAGAGTCACCGGGGAGCTGTTTTTT. Full variable domain (remainder filled in from reference TRBV19 and TRBJ2-2): DGGITQSPKYLFRKEGQNVTLSCEQNLNHDAMYWYRQDPGQGLRLIYYSQIVNDFQKGDIAEGYSVSREKKESFPLTVTSAQKNPTAFYLCASSISRTRRVTGELFFGEGSRLTVL.

The chain is built from TRBV27 and TRBJ1-5; the D gene is possibly TRBD1 (6 bases). In germline, CDR1 is MNHEY, CDR2 SMNVEV (reference sequence). V gave up 5 bases and J gave up 2 bases, with 10 bases separating them. The CDR3 contains 14 residues. CDR3 in DNA: TGTGCCAGCAGTCTATGGGGGCGCAATCAGCCCCAGCATTTT. This codes for CASSLWGRNQPQHF.

The chain employs TRBV30 and TRBJ2-1; 11 bases agree with TRBD2. CDR3 length: 15 amino acids. From germline, CDR1 is GTSNPN and CDR2 SVGIG (reference sequence). The V and J ends lost 2 bases and 4 bases, in that order; junction bases with no gene match: 4. The CDR3 nucleotides are TGTGCCTGGAGTCAACTAGCGGGAGCATACAATGAGCAGTTCTTC. Translating gives CAWSQLAGAYNEQFF.

V and J are TRBV4-3 and TRBJ2-5, with D tentatively TRBD1 (6 bases). The V end lost 4 bases, the J end lost 5 bases, and 17 bases lay between the germline ends. Germline loops: CDR1 LGHNA, CDR2 YSLEER. This CDR3 is built from 15 residues. The CDR3 region is CASSPAGAREETQYF. CDR3 DNA: TGCGCCAGCAGCCCGGCAGGGGCGAGGGAGGAGACCCAGTACTTC.

This chain links TRBV6-5 with TRBJ1-3; D is ambiguous. This CDR3 is 15 amino acids long. V was clipped by 6 bases and J by 0 bases, with 12 bases between them. Germline CDR1 and CDR2: MNHEY and SVGAGI. CDR3 sequence: CASRPDGISGNTIYF. For the CDR3, the DNA is TGTGCCAGCAGGCCCGACGGGATCTCTGGAAACACCATATATTTT.

The chain carries TRBV15 and TRBJ1-5; the D is unclear. Germline V gene lookup returns CDR1 LNHNV and CDR2 YYDKDF (reference sequence). This CDR3 spans 16 amino acids. The V gene lost 5 bases and the J gene lost 1 base, with 15 bases spanning the gap. The CDR3 region has the DNA TGTGCCACCAGCGCCCGGAGGAGAGAGAGCAATCAGCCCCAGCATTTT. Encoded protein: CATSARRRESNQPQHF.

This clone was seen more than once but under ten times. The chain links TRBV29-1 to TRBJ2-3; TRBD2 matches 11 bases. CDR1 is SQVTM and CDR2 is ANQGSEA in the germline V gene. V lost 6 bases to trimming and J lost 2 bases; unmatched junction nucleotides: 7. This CDR3 is 15 amino acids long. Written as DNA, the CDR3 is TGCAGCGTACTGACTAGCGGGGCTTACACAGATACGCAGTATTTT. Protein product: CSVLTSGAYTDTQYF.

The chain couples TRBV9 to TRBJ2-2, with D perhaps matching TRBD1 or TRBD2 (5 bases each). CDR3 size: 14 residues. Germline V lookup: CDR1 SGDLS, CDR2 YYNGEE. Trimming removed 6 bases at V and 4 bases at J, with 13 bases between. The CDR3 loop reads CASTRGSRTGELFF. CDR3 DNA: TGTGCCAGCACCCGGGGCAGTCGCACCGGGGAGCTGTTTTTT.

J is TRBJ2-1 and V is TRBV7-6; D gene ambiguous. The CDR3 has 17 amino acids. Germline CDR1 is SGHVS and CDR2 is FNYEAQ. The V gene lost 0 bases and the J gene lost 5 bases, with 17 bases spanning the gap. This CDR3 is CASSLAAPGPLHNEQFF. The CDR3 nucleotides are TGTGCCAGCAGCTTAGCCGCTCCGGGCCCACTTCACAATGAGCAGTTCTTC.

In its sample, this clone was seen once. V is TRBV6-5 and J is TRBJ1-1; unclear D gene. The CDR3 consists of 12 residues. The V gene's germline CDR1 is MNHEY and CDR2 SVGAGI. Trimming stripped 6 bases from V and 6 bases from J, with 11 bases between. In DNA, the CDR3 is TGTGCCAGCAGACAGAGAAGCTCTGAAGCTTTCTTT. Translating it yields CASRQRSSEAFF.

The V call is TRBV5-6, the J call TRBJ1-5; weak D call: TRBD1 (5 bases). The V gene's germline CDR1 is SGHDT and CDR2 YYEEEE. V was cut by 3 bases and J by 0 bases, with 16 bases left in between. The CDR3 has 17 residues. CDR3 region: CASSSLSGAYSNQPQHF. CDR3 in DNA: TGTGCCAGCAGCTCCTTGTCCGGGGCCTATAGCAATCAGCCCCAGCATTTT.

This clone is a singleton in its sample. The rearrangement links TRBV6-1 to TRBJ1-5; TRBD1 might be the D (6 bases). Trimming removed 2 bases at V and 3 bases at J, with 11 bases between. This CDR3 comprises 15 residues. CDR1 and CDR2 (germline): MNHNS, SASEGT. The CDR3: CASSEQGSFNQPQHF. The CDR3 DNA is TGTGCCAGCAGTGAACAGGGGTCCTTCAATCAGCCCCAGCATTTT.

The rearrangement uses TRBV19 and TRBJ1-1, with TRBD1 identical over 12 bases. There are 15 residues in the CDR3. Germline-derived CDR1 and CDR2 are LNHDA and SQIVND (reference sequence). V shed 7 bases, J shed 5 bases, and the junction held 8 bases outside the gene matches. In DNA form, the CDR3 reads TGTGCCAGTAAATTGGGACAGGGGGCGCGAACTGAAGCTTTCTTT. This sequence encodes CASKLGQGARTEAFF.

A few counts support this clone. The chain carries TRBV4-1 and TRBJ1-2; 9 bases are a match to TRBD1. CDR3 length: 19 amino acids. The germline CDR1 and CDR2 sequences are MGHRA and YSYEKL. The junction had 17 bases not matched to a gene; V was cut back by 1 base and J by 5 bases. CDR3 DNA: TGCGCCAGCAGCCAAGGGGACCATTTGTCGGGACAGGGAGCTTATGGCTACACCTTC. This encodes CASSQGDHLSGQGAYGYTF.

This rearrangement joins TRBV30 to TRBJ2-1, with 9 bases fitting TRBD2. With V trimmed by 0 bases and J by 9 bases, 9 bases remained unmatched. CDR3 size: 15 residues. CDR1 is GTSNPN, CDR2 SVGIG, per germline (reference sequence). The CDR3 DNA follows: TGTGCCTGGAGTGTGAGTAGCGGGAGTAGTAGTGAGCAGTTCTTC. Its protein is CAWSVSSGSSSEQFF.

This clone has only one observation. This chain joins TRBV10-3 and TRBJ2-5, with 10 positions matching TRBD2. The germline CDR1 and CDR2 sequences are ENHRY and SYGVKD. The CDR3 extends over 21 amino acids. The J segment lost 4 bases and the V segment lost 3 bases, leaving 23 bases of the junction unmatched. The CDR3 loop is CAISDPGAGRLAGVMAETQYF. The CDR3 nucleotides are TGTGCCATCAGTGATCCAGGGGCTGGGAGGCTAGCGGGAGTAATGGCAGAGACCCAGTACTTC.